A single sample gave rise to the 23 T cell receptor beta chains below, sequenced in a study of blood T cell repertoires in COVID-19. Method: immunoSEQ multiplex PCR; TCRdb's copy keeps in-frame clones and lacks some. The sample yields about 200,000 clones, roughly 81% seen once. The sample taken for sequencing was peripheral blood. All receptors derive from a woman older than 75 with acute or convalescent COVID-19.

The genes are TRBV20-1 and TRBJ2-7; D remains unclear. The germline V gene has CDR1 DFQATT and CDR2 SNEGSKA (reference sequence). Trimming removed 3 bases at V and 2 bases at J, with 14 bases between. The CDR3 runs to 14 residues. The CDR3 DNA reads TGCAGTGCTAGTTCCTCGGAGACTGCCTACGAGCAGTACTTC. This translates into CSASSSETAYEQYF.

This chain links TRBV18 with TRBJ1-5, with 10 bases matching TRBD1. Germline loops: CDR1 KGHSH, CDR2 LQKENI. V shed 3 bases and J 7 bases; nucleotides not matched to a gene: 6. The CDR3 is 15 amino acids. This CDR3 reads CASSPGQGDVQPQHF. In nucleotides, the CDR3 is TGTGCCAGCTCACCTGGACAGGGGGATGTGCAGCCCCAGCATTTT.

The chain couples TRBV3-1 (or the pseudogene TRBV3-2) to TRBJ2-3, with D possibly being TRBD2 (6 bases). V lost 1 base to trimming and J lost 8 bases, with 10 bases between them. This CDR3 region has 13 residues. Germline V gives CDR1 LGHDT, CDR2 YNNKEL (reference sequence). The CDR3 sequence: CASSQAQGGTQYF. In nucleotides, the CDR3 is TGTGCCAGCAGCCAAGCCCAGGGAGGTACGCAGTATTTT.

The chain employs TRBV10-2 and TRBJ2-7; 12 bases are a match to TRBD2. The CDR3 contains 13 residues. V lost 8 bases, J lost 5 bases, and 4 bases stayed unmatched. CDR1 WSHSY and CDR2 SAAADI come from the germline V gene. CDR3 DNA sequence: TGCGCCAGCGCTAGACTAGCGGGAGACGAGCAGTACTTC. Amino acids: CASARLAGDEQYF.

This chain uses TRBV19 with TRBJ1-4; D not resolved. Germline values: CDR1 LNHDA, CDR2 SQIVND (reference sequence). The CDR3 is made up of 13 amino acids. V lost 3 bases to trimming and J lost 5 bases, with 7 bases between them. The CDR3 coding sequence is TGTGCCAGTAGTATCCGGCGGAATGAAAAACTGTTTTTT. It yields the protein CASSIRRNEKLFF.

The V and J genes are TRBV7-2 and TRBJ1-2; 9 bases line up with TRBD1. Germline-derived CDR1 and CDR2 are SGHTA and FQGNSA. The CDR3 is made up of 13 amino acids. V was pared by 1 base and J by 11 bases, with 5 bases of the junction left unmatched. The CDR3 spells CASSLVGTGPYTF. CDR3 nucleotides: TGTGCCAGCAGCTTAGTCGGGACAGGGCCATACACCTTC.

The chain has TRBV27 and TRBJ1-5, with a weak D call TRBD1 (5 bases). V was shortened by 6 bases and J by 0 bases, with 21 bases between the two germline ends. Germline CDR1 is MNHEY and CDR2 is SMNVEV (reference sequence). The CDR3 totals 18 residues. In DNA form, the CDR3 reads TGTGCCAGCAGCCCCTTGCGGGGGTCCCCATTTAGCAATCAGCCCCAGCATTTT. Translation: CASSPLRGSPFSNQPQHF.

The chain combines TRBV9 with TRBJ1-1; D not certain. Trimming removed 5 bases at V and 1 base at J, with 9 bases between. The CDR3 loop spans 13 amino acids. Germline-derived CDR1 and CDR2 are SGDLS and YYNGEE. The CDR3 coding sequence is TGTGCCAGCAGTGAAGCCCCGAACACTGAAGCTTTCTTT. It is translated as CASSEAPNTEAFF. Using reference TRBV9 and TRBJ1-1 for the parts outside the CDR3, the full variable domain is DSGVTQTPKHLITATGQRVTLRCSPRSGDLSVYWYQQSLDQGLQFLIQYYNGEERAKGNILERFSAQQFPDLHSELNLSSLELGDSALYFCASSEAPNTEAFFGQGTRLTVV.

This clone was picked up a small number of times. CDR3 loop: CASSLWDRGGYTF. The CDR3 nucleotides are TGTGCCAGCAGCTTGTGGGACAGGGGGGGCTACACCTTC. The rearrangement links TRBV5-4 to TRBJ1-2; TRBD1 matches 11 bases. CDR1 SGHNT and CDR2 YYREEE come from the germline V gene (reference sequence). This CDR3 is built from 13 residues. J lost 8 bases, V lost 1 base, and 1 base had no gene match.

The chain is built from TRBV7-9 and TRBJ2-5; a weak D match, TRBD2 (6 bases). CDR1 is SEHNR, CDR2 FQNEAQ, per germline (reference sequence). Trimming stripped 1 base from V and 3 bases from J, with 12 bases between. The CDR3 sequence is 15 residues long. The CDR3 coding sequence is TGTGCCAGCAGCTTAGTTTTAGCGGAGAAAGAGACCCAGTACTTC. Its translation: CASSLVLAEKETQYF.

V usage is TRBV18 and J usage is TRBJ1-4; possibly TRBD1 for D (5 bases). Germline values: CDR1 KGHSH, CDR2 LQKENI. The CDR3 contains 15 residues. Trimming removed 2 bases from V and 3 bases from J, with 10 bases in between. This chain's CDR3 is CASSPWGDPNEKLFF. In nucleotides, the CDR3 is TGTGCCAGCTCACCATGGGGGGATCCTAATGAAAAACTGTTTTTT.

The chain uses TRBV5-1 and TRBJ1-4, with a tentative D call TRBD1 (5 bases). The germline gives CDR1 SGHRS, CDR2 YFSETQ. The CDR3 is 15 residues long. Between the trimmed V and J ends, which lost 0 bases and 6 bases, there was a span of 12 bases. This chain's CDR3 is CASSLEQGEYEKLFF. The CDR3, as DNA: TGCGCCAGCAGCTTGGAGCAGGGTGAATATGAAAAACTGTTTTTT.

The rearrangement links TRBV7-9 to TRBJ2-3; 13 bases line up with TRBD2. The V gene end was trimmed by 4 bases and the J gene end by 1 base; junction bases not matched to a gene: 2. Per the germline V gene, CDR1 is SEHNR and CDR2 is FQNEAQ (reference sequence). CDR3 length: 16 amino acids. CDR3 in DNA: TGTGCCAGCAGCTCAGGACTAGCGGGGGGCACAGATACGCAGTATTTT. Protein product: CASSSGLAGGTDTQYF.

The chain recombines TRBV11-3 with TRBJ2-6; D is ambiguous. This CDR3 comprises 16 residues. Germline assignment: CDR1 SGHNT and CDR2 YENEEA. V lost 1 base to trimming and J lost 0 bases, with 7 bases between them. The DNA for the CDR3 is TGTGCCAGCAGCTTAGGCGCCAACTCTGGGGCCAACGTCCTGACTTTC. Translating it yields CASSLGANSGANVLTF.

V usage is TRBV24-1 and J usage is TRBJ1-1; 11 bases are shared with TRBD1. J lost 4 bases, V lost 10 bases, and 4 bases had no gene match. This CDR3 is built from 13 residues. Germline V gives CDR1 KGHDR, CDR2 SFDVKD. The CDR3 coding sequence is TGTGCCACTCGAGGGACAGGGGGCACTGAAGCTTTCTTT. Translating it yields CATRGTGGTEAFF.

The chain is built from TRBV5-1 and TRBJ2-3; 7 nucleotides match TRBD1. Trimming cost V 4 bases and J 5 bases; bases outside gene matches: 10. The CDR3 covers 15 residues. Germline V gives CDR1 SGHRS, CDR2 YFSETQ. The CDR3 nucleotides read TGCGCCAGCAGCCCTGCCGTAAACAGGGGAGATACGCAGTATTTT. This gives the protein CASSPAVNRGDTQYF.

The V gene is TRBV7-9, the J gene TRBJ2-1; 7 positions agree with TRBD2. V lost 2 bases, J lost 11 bases, and 3 bases stayed unmatched. In germline, CDR1 is SEHNR, CDR2 FQNEAQ (reference sequence). The CDR3 is 12 residues long. DNA for the CDR3: TGTGCCAGCAGCTTAAAGACTAGCCAGCAGTTCTTC. This encodes CASSLKTSQQFF.

The rearrangement uses TRBV14 and TRBJ2-1; 11 bases agree with TRBD2. This CDR3 has 19 amino acids. After removal of 4 bases from V and 0 bases from J, the junction contained 11 bases not matched to a gene. From germline, CDR1 is SGHDN and CDR2 FVKESK. Here the CDR3 DNA reads TGTGCCAGCAGCCCGATGTTAGCGGGAGGGCCCAGCTCCTACAATGAGCAGTTCTTC. Residues: CASSPMLAGGPSSYNEQFF.

The V call is TRBV11-3, the J call TRBJ1-3; 7 bases match TRBD1. CDR1 SGHNT and CDR2 YENEEA come from the germline V gene. The CDR3 sequence is 13 residues long. With 5 bases clipped from V and 8 bases from J, the junction kept 6 bases outside the gene matches. The CDR3 here is CASSLARGDTIYF. In DNA, the CDR3 is TGTGCCAGCAGCCTCGCCAGGGGGGACACCATATATTTT. Filled out from reference TRBV11-3 and TRBJ1-3, the complete variable domain reads EAGVVQSPRYKIIEKKQPVAFWCNPISGHNTLYWYLQNLGQGPELLIRYENEEAVDDSQLPKDRFSAERLKGVDSTLKIQPAELGDSAVYLCASSLARGDTIYFGEGSWLTVV.

J is TRBJ2-6 and V is TRBV18; 9 bases fit TRBD1. With 4 bases clipped from V and 4 bases from J, the junction kept 5 bases outside the gene matches. Germline-derived CDR1 and CDR2 are KGHSH and LQKENI. This CDR3 has 16 residues. CDR3 residues: CASSQGTGSGANVLTF. The CDR3 DNA reads TGTGCCAGCTCACAAGGGACAGGGTCGGGGGCCAACGTCCTGACTTTC.

The V and J genes are TRBV2 and TRBJ2-5; D gene uncertain. Trimming took off 4 bases at V and 2 bases at J, with 5 bases between the two ends. This CDR3 is 12 amino acids long. Germline CDR1 is SNHLY and CDR2 is FYNNEI. CDR3 region: CASSARQETQYF. In DNA form, the CDR3 reads TGTGCCAGCAGTGCTAGACAAGAGACCCAGTACTTC.

This CDR3 is CASSQEAYGVRGEQYF. CDR3 sequence (DNA): TGCGCCAGCAGCCAAGAAGCGTACGGGGTTCGGGGCGAGCAGTACTTC. The chain employs TRBV4-3 and TRBJ2-7, with D possibly matching TRBD2 (5 bases). V lost 0 bases and J lost 6, with 18 bases in between. The CDR3 totals 16 residues. Germline values: CDR1 LGHNA, CDR2 YSLEER.

The sample holds one count of this clone. The chain recombines TRBV27 with TRBJ2-5; no definite D call. The CDR3 covers 14 residues. CDR1 and CDR2 (germline): MNHEY, SMNVEV (reference sequence). V lost 0 bases and J lost 2, with 7 bases in between. CDR3: CASSLSMAQETQYF. The DNA of the CDR3 is TGTGCCAGCAGTTTATCGATGGCACAAGAGACCCAGTACTTC.